Below, 27 T cell receptor beta chains from the same sample are listed, as sequenced in a study of neurological immune-mediated disorders. TCRdb re-derived calls from the 5' RACE reads in MiXCR, one entry per CDR3 protein. The sample carries about 38,000 distinct CDR3 sequences, about 4.8% recorded once. Sequenced: CD4+ T cells from blood. The receptor set was obtained from a man aged 18-30 years in good health.

This clonotype has ten or more counts. The chain recombines TRBV5-1 with TRBJ1-2, with 8 bases lining up with TRBD1. The junction had 8 bases not matched to a gene; V was cut back by 4 bases and J by 6 bases. The CDR3 spans 14 residues. Germline loops: CDR1 SGHRS, CDR2 YFSETQ. The CDR3 loop reads CASSLGTGWDGYTF. The DNA for the CDR3 is TGCGCCAGCAGCCTAGGGACAGGTTGGGATGGCTACACCTTC.

This clonotype was seen ten or more times. The chain couples TRBV2 to TRBJ1-4; possibly TRBD1 for D (6 bases). V dropped 2 bases and J dropped 8 bases, with 12 bases sitting between them. The CDR3 is 14 residues long. Germline V gene sequence: CDR1 SNHLY, CDR2 FYNNEI. The CDR3 here is CASSERGGREKLFF. The CDR3 DNA is TGTGCCAGCAGTGAAAGGGGGGGGCGGGAAAAACTGTTTTTT.

The sample holds many counts of this clonotype. The chain couples TRBV5-1 to TRBJ2-3, with D perhaps matching TRBD2 (5 bases). Trimming stripped 4 bases from V and 2 bases from J, with 11 bases between. The CDR3 spans 14 residues. CDR1 SGHRS and CDR2 YFSETQ come from the germline V gene. CDR3 nucleotides: TGCGCCAGCAGCGAGGGATTTGACACAGATACGCAGTATTTT. Its protein product is CASSEGFDTDTQYF.

The sample holds many counts of this clonotype. This chain uses TRBV7-8 with TRBJ2-3; D remains ambiguous. CDR1 and CDR2 (germline): SGHVS, FQNEAQ. The ends were cut back, 1 base at V and 6 bases at J, with 5 bases in the middle. The CDR3 covers 12 residues. CDR3 region: CASSLVGDTQYF. In DNA, the CDR3 is TGTGCCAGCAGCTTAGTGGGGGATACGCAGTATTTT. The complete variable domain, with remaining parts taken from reference TRBV7-8 and TRBJ2-3, reads GAGVSQSPRYKVAKRGQDVALRCDPISGHVSLFWYQQALGQGPEFLTYFQNEAQLDKSGLPSDRFFAERPEGSVSTLKIQRTQQEDSAVYLCASSLVGDTQYFGPGTRLTVL.

This clonotype was recorded many times. This rearrangement joins TRBV20-1 to TRBJ2-3; the D gene is possibly TRBD2 (5 bases). V gave up 0 bases and J gave up 5 bases, with 12 bases separating them. The CDR3 contains 14 residues. Germline V CDR1 and CDR2: DFQATT, SNEGSKA (reference sequence). The CDR3 bases are TGCAGTGCTAGAGATGAAACGGGGAAAGATACGCAGTATTTT. This translates into CSARDETGKDTQYF.

This clonotype was counted ten times or more. The chain employs TRBV5-1 and TRBJ1-1; a weak D match, TRBD1 (5 bases). Trimming took off 2 bases at V and 0 bases at J, with 8 bases between the two ends. Looked up from germline, CDR1 is SGHRS and CDR2 is YFSETQ. CDR3 length equals 14 residues. The CDR3 loop reads CASSFKDMNTEAFF. CDR3 in DNA: TGCGCCAGCAGCTTTAAGGACATGAACACTGAAGCTTTCTTT.

This clonotype has at least ten counts. The chain is built from TRBV7-8 and TRBJ2-7; TRBD2 aligns across 11 bases. The length of the CDR3 is 15 residues. The V gene's germline CDR1 is SGHVS and CDR2 FQNEAQ. V lost 4 bases to trimming and J lost 4 bases; unmatched junction nucleotides: 6. The CDR3 sequence: CASSSRASGGYEQYF. DNA of the CDR3: TGTGCCAGCAGCTCCAGGGCTAGCGGGGGGTACGAGCAGTACTTC.

This clonotype was seen ten or more times. This rearrangement joins TRBV6-2 or TRBV6-3 to TRBJ1-2; tentative D call: TRBD1 (6 bases). Trimming took 5 bases from V and 4 from J, leaving 11 bases between them. The CDR3 is 13 amino acids. Per germline, CDR1 MNHEY and CDR2 SVGEGT. The CDR3 nucleotides are TGTGCCAGCAGTCCCGGGACACTCTATGGCTACACCTTC. It yields the protein CASSPGTLYGYTF.

This clonotype occurred many times. The rearrangement uses TRBV5-1 and TRBJ2-3; D is ambiguous. The germline V gene encodes CDR1 SGHRS and CDR2 YFSETQ. There are 13 residues in the CDR3. Trimming shortened V by 1 base and J by 0 bases, and 3 bases separated the two germline ends. CDR3 in DNA: TGCGCCAGCAGCTTGATTAGCACAGATACGCAGTATTTT. This codes for CASSLISTDTQYF.

This clonotype was picked up many times. V usage is TRBV6-5 and J usage is TRBJ2-5; TRBD1 or TRBD2 may be the D gene (5 bases each). V shed 2 bases and J shed 4 bases, with 11 bases lying between them. The length of the CDR3 is 14 residues. In germline, CDR1 is MNHEY, CDR2 SVGAGI. CDR3 loop: CASSYPGGGETQYF. In DNA form, the CDR3 reads TGTGCCAGCAGTTACCCGGGTGGGGGAGAGACCCAGTACTTC.

This clonotype was detected many times. The chain links TRBV5-1 to TRBJ2-1, with D possibly being TRBD2 (6 bases). The CDR3 runs 17 residues. From germline, CDR1 is SGHRS and CDR2 YFSETQ. The V end lost 4 bases, the J end lost 4 bases, and 21 bases lay between the germline ends. Here the CDR3 DNA reads TGCGCCAGCAGCCCCACCGGTGCCGGGGGAGAATACAATGAGCAGTTCTTC. Amino acids: CASSPTGAGGEYNEQFF. Using reference TRBV5-1 and TRBJ2-1 for the parts outside the CDR3, the full variable domain is KAGVTQTPRYLIKTRGQQVTLSCSPISGHRSVSWYQQTPGQGLQFLFEYFSETQRNKGNFPGRFSGRQFSNSRSEMNVSTLELGDSALYLCASSPTGAGGEYNEQFFGPGTRLTVL.

This clonotype has ten or more counts. The rearrangement links TRBV18 to TRBJ1-3; TRBD1 is a possible D gene (5 bases). Trimming removed 6 bases at V and 0 bases at J, with 21 bases between. The CDR3 extends over 18 amino acids. CDR1 is KGHSH and CDR2 is LQKENI in the germline V gene. DNA of the CDR3: TGTGCCAGCTCCGGCACCGCCACGCGAGGGGTCTCTGGAAACACCATATATTTT. It encodes CASSGTATRGVSGNTIYF.

The chain has TRBV2 and TRBJ2-2, with D possibly matching TRBD1 (6 bases). Germline CDR1 SNHLY, CDR2 FYNNEI. Trimming left V 6 bases short and J 4 bases short, with 12 bases between. CDR3 length: 14 residues. The CDR3 DNA reads TGTGCCAGCAGGGCGGACAGCCTCACCGGGGAGCTGTTTTTT. Protein: CASRADSLTGELFF.

This clonotype occurred many times. This chain links TRBV25-1 with TRBJ1-6, with TRBD1 identical over 8 bases. J gave up 7 bases and V 7 bases, and 3 bases lay outside the gene matches. The CDR3 extends over 13 amino acids. Germline CDR1 MGHDK, CDR2 SYGVNS. CDR3 sequence (DNA): TGTGCCAGCATGGACAGGGACAATTCACCCCTCCACTTT. It codes for CASMDRDNSPLHF.

This clonotype was picked up many times. The chain recombines TRBV20-1 with TRBJ2-7; the D is unclear. Trimming took off 6 bases at V and 3 bases at J, with 9 bases between the two ends. CDR1 is DFQATT, CDR2 SNEGSKA, per germline (reference sequence). CDR3 length: 11 amino acids. The CDR3: CSARTLYEQYF. The CDR3 DNA reads as TGCAGTGCCAGGACGCTCTACGAGCAGTACTTC.

This clonotype was counted many times. The V and J genes are TRBV20-1 and TRBJ2-5; maybe TRBD1 (5 bases). V was trimmed by 5 bases and J by 2 bases, leaving 9 bases between them. Germline loops: CDR1 DFQATT, CDR2 SNEGSKA (reference sequence). There are 12 residues in the CDR3. As DNA, the CDR3 is TGCAGTGCTGGCGGACAACAAGAGACCCAGTACTTC. It specifies CSAGGQQETQYF.

The sample holds many counts of this clonotype. The chain carries TRBV5-1 and TRBJ2-2, with 7 positions matching TRBD1. In germline, CDR1 is SGHRS, CDR2 YFSETQ. There are 18 residues in the CDR3. J lost 2 bases, V lost 0 bases, and 10 bases had no gene match. The CDR3 spells CASSLEGRGTVNTGELFF. The CDR3 DNA reads TGCGCCAGCAGCTTGGAAGGGAGAGGGACAGTCAACACCGGGGAGCTGTTTTTT.

This clonotype was recorded at least ten times. CDR3 amino acids: CASSWGDLGLGEQFF. The CDR3 DNA reads as TGCGCCAGCAGCTGGGGGGACTTAGGCCTGGGTGAGCAGTTCTTC. The rearrangement uses TRBV5-1 and TRBJ2-1; TRBD2 might be the D (6 bases). Germline V lookup: CDR1 SGHRS, CDR2 YFSETQ. Deletions cut 3 bases from V and 9 bases from J, with 19 bases between. The CDR3 is made up of 15 amino acids.

This clonotype was recorded at least ten times. The chain recombines TRBV3-1 with TRBJ2-7, with TRBD1 matching over 9 bases. In germline, CDR1 is LGHDT, CDR2 YNNKEL (reference sequence). The V and J ends lost 3 bases and 6 bases, in that order; junction bases with no gene match: 9. The CDR3 is made up of 15 amino acids. CDR3 sequence reads: CASSHSGTGFGEQYF. The DNA for the CDR3 is TGTGCCAGCAGCCATTCCGGGACAGGGTTTGGCGAGCAGTACTTC.

This clonotype has at least ten counts. The chain combines TRBV13 with TRBJ1-1; D is possibly TRBD1 (5 bases). There are 14 residues in the CDR3. V lost 4 bases and J 2 bases, leaving 11 bases between the germline ends. CDR1 PRHDT and CDR2 FYEKMQ come from the germline V gene (reference sequence). The CDR3 reads CASSWGRPNTEAFF. In nucleotides, the CDR3 is TGTGCCAGCAGCTGGGGCAGGCCCAACACTGAAGCTTTCTTT. The whole variable domain, remainder taken from reference TRBV13 and TRBJ1-1, is AAGVIQSPRHLIKEKRETATLKCYPIPRHDTVYWYQQGPGQDPQFLISFYEKMQSDKGSIPDRFSAQQFSDYHSELNMSSLELGDSALYFCASSWGRPNTEAFFGQGTRLTVV.

This clonotype appeared many times. The chain carries TRBV5-1 and TRBJ2-2; no clear D. This CDR3 comprises 16 residues. Trimming left V 1 base short and J 0 bases short, with 10 bases between. Germline loops: CDR1 SGHRS, CDR2 YFSETQ. The CDR3 DNA reads TGCGCCAGCAGCTTGTTGGGAACTGCGAACACCGGGGAGCTGTTTTTT. Residues: CASSLLGTANTGELFF.

This clonotype was seen at least ten times. V is TRBV29-1 and J is TRBJ2-7; TRBD2 might be the D (7 bases). Trimming took off 4 bases at V and 5 bases at J, with 18 bases between the two ends. The germline V gene has CDR1 SQVTM and CDR2 ANQGSEA. The CDR3 consists of 14 residues. As DNA, the CDR3 is TGCAGCGTTGGGGGGGGCCTCCTAAGGAACGAGCAGTACTTC. It yields the protein CSVGGGLLRNEQYF.

This clonotype was seen at least ten times. This chain joins TRBV3-1 and TRBJ1-1; tentatively, D is TRBD1 (6 bases). CDR1 and CDR2 from the germline V gene are LGHDT and YNNKEL (reference sequence). CDR3 length equals 15 residues. V gave up 3 bases and J gave up 1 base, with 12 bases separating them. CDR3: CASSQVGGANTEAFF. CDR3 nucleotides: TGTGCCAGCAGCCAGGTTGGGGGGGCGAACACTGAAGCTTTCTTT.

This clonotype was counted at least ten times. The chain combines TRBV5-1 with TRBJ1-5; 7 nucleotides align to TRBD1. CDR3 length: 14 residues. Germline CDR1 is SGHRS and CDR2 is YFSETQ. V gave up 4 bases and J gave up 9 bases; unmatched junction bases: 10. The CDR3 reads CASSLGQSAGPQHF. CDR3 sequence (DNA): TGCGCCAGCAGCCTGGGACAGTCAGCGGGGCCCCAGCATTTT.

This clonotype was picked up many times. This chain connects TRBV4-2 to TRBJ1-1; tentative D call: TRBD1 (6 bases). Between the trimmed V and J ends, which lost 10 bases and 0 bases, there was a span of 15 bases. Germline CDR1 is LGHNA and CDR2 is YNFKEQ. The CDR3 is 14 residues long. CDR3 sequence (DNA): TGTGCCACTACAAAGGACAGCTTGAACACTGAAGCTTTCTTT. Its protein product is CATTKDSLNTEAFF.

This clonotype was seen many times. The J gene is TRBJ1-1, the V gene TRBV20-1; TRBD1 is a possible D gene (6 bases). This CDR3 region has 14 residues. V lost 0 bases, J lost 0 bases, and 8 bases lay in between. Germline assignment: CDR1 DFQATT and CDR2 SNEGSKA (reference sequence). In DNA, the CDR3 is TGCAGTGCTAGAGAGGACAGTCTGAACACTGAAGCTTTCTTT. It translates to CSAREDSLNTEAFF.

At least ten counts were recorded for this clonotype. The chain employs TRBV20-1 and TRBJ2-3; 9 positions agree with TRBD1. In germline, CDR1 is DFQATT, CDR2 SNEGSKA (reference sequence). V trimming: 5 bases; J trimming: 2 bases; junction bases outside the gene matches: 5. The CDR3 is 14 amino acids. CDR3 sequence reads: CSAPGQGFTDTQYF. For the CDR3, the DNA is TGCAGTGCTCCGGGACAGGGATTCACAGATACGCAGTATTTT.